This T cell receptor (beta chain) comes out of a study of shared T cell receptors in the human thymus. CDR3 length: 16 amino acids. The V and J ends lost 6 bases and 9 bases, in that order; junction bases with no gene match: 11. Looked up from germline, CDR1 is MDHEN and CDR2 is SYDVKM. Using immunoSEQ multiplex PCR, the repertoire was profiled, and TCRdb retains in-frame clones only, with some absent. There are 700,000 or so clones in the sample; 70% to 90% occur only once, and roughly 0.01% lies in the top ten. The data were also submitted as part of a second study, on human thymus T cells. As that study records: From resections taken during corrective heart surgery, the thymus tissue was obtained. Repertoires from thymus and blood appeared to show biased V and J gene usage. Among unrelated individuals, related research reported thymic repertoires that overlapped highly.

The chain uses TRBV28 and TRBJ1-6; 10 bases agree with TRBD1. What was sequenced was thymocytes. The receptor was isolated from a girl under three years old with a congenital heart defect. CDR3: CASSRSRQGASSPLHF. CDR3 sequence (DNA): TGTGCCAGCAGCCGATCCCGACAGGGGGCGAGTTCACCCCTCCACTTT.